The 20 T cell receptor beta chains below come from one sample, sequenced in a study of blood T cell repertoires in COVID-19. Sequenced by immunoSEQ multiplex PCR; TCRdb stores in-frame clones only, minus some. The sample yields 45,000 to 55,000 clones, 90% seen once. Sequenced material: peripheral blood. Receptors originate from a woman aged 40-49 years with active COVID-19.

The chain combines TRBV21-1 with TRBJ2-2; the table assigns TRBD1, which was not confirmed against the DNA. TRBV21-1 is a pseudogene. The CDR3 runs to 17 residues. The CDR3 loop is CASTPWAGQTNTGELFF. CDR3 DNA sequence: TGTGCCAGCACCCCATGGGCGGGACAGACTAACACCGGGGAGCTGTTTTTT.

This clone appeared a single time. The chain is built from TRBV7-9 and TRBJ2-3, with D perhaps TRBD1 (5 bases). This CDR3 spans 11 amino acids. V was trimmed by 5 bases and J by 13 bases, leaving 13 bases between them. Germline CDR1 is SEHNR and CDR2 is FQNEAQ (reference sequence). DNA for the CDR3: TGTGCCAGCAGCCTCCAGGGAAAGGAGTATTTT. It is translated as CASSLQGKEYF. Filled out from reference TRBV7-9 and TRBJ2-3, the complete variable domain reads DTGVSQNPRHKITKRGQNVTFRCDPISEHNRLYWYRQTLGQGPEFLTYFQNEAQLEKSRLLSDRFSAERPKGSFSTLEIQRTEQGDSAMYLCASSLQGKEYFGPGTRLTVL.

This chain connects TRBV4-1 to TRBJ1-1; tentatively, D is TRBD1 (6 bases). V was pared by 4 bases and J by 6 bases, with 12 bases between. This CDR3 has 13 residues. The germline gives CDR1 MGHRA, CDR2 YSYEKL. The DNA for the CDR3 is TGCGCCAGCAGCCGCAGGACAGCCGCTGAAGCTTTCTTT. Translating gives CASSRRTAAEAFF.

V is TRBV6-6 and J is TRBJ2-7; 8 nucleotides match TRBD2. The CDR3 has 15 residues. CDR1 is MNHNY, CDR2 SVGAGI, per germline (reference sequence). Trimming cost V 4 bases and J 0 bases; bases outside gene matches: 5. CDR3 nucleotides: TGTGCCAGCAGTTGGAGCGGGGGTGTCTCCTACGAGCAGTACTTC. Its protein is CASSWSGGVSYEQYF.

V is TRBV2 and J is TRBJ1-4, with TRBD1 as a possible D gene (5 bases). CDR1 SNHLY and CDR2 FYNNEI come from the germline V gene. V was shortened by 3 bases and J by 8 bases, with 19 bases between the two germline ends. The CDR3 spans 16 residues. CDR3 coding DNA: TGTGCCAGCAGTGAGGGGCCCCAGGTCCTAATCGAAAAACTGTTTTTT. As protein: CASSEGPQVLIEKLFF.

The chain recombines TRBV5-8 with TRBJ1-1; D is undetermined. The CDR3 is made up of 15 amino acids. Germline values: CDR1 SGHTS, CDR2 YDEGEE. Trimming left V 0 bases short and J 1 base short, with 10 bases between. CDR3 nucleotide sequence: TGTGCCAGCAGCTTGGTTCAGTCTCCGAACACTGAAGCTTTCTTT. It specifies CASSLVQSPNTEAFF.

CDR3 loop: CASSQLVSGNTIYF. CDR3 nucleotide sequence: TGTGCCAGCAGCCAGCTAGTCTCTGGAAACACCATATATTTT. This chain connects TRBV7-2 to TRBJ1-3; D not resolved. Trimming shortened V by 5 bases and J by 0 bases, and 8 bases separated the two germline ends. The CDR3 runs to 14 residues. Germline CDR1 is SGHTA and CDR2 is FQGNSA.

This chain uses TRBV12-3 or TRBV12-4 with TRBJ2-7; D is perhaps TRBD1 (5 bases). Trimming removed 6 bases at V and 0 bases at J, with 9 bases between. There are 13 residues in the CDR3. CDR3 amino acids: CASRNRSSYEQYF. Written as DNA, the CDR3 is TGTGCCAGCAGAAACAGGAGCTCCTACGAGCAGTACTTC.

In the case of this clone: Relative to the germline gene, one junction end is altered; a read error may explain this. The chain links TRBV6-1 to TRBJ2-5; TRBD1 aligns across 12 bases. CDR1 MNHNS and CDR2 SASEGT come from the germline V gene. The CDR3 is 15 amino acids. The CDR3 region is CASREGTGGHETQYF. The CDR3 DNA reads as TGTGCCAGCAGAGAAGGGACAGGGGGCCACGAGACCCAGTACTTC.

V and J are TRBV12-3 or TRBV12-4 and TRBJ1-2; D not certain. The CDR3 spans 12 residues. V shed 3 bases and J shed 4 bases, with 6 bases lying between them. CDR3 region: CASSLGSYGYTF. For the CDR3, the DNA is TGTGCCAGCAGTTTGGGGAGCTATGGCTACACCTTC.

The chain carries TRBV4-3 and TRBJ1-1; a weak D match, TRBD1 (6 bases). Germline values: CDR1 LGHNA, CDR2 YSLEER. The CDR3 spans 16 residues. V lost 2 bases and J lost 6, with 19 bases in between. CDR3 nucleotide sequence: TGCGCCAGCAGCCAATCTAAGGCCACAGGGAGGGCTGAAGCTTTCTTT. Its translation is CASSQSKATGRAEAFF.

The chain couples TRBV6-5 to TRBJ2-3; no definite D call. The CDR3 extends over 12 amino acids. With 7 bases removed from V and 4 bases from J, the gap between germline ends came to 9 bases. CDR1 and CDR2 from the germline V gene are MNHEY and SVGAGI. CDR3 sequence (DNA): TGTGCCAGCACCCTCCCTCCAGATACGCAGTATTTT. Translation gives CASTLPPDTQYF.

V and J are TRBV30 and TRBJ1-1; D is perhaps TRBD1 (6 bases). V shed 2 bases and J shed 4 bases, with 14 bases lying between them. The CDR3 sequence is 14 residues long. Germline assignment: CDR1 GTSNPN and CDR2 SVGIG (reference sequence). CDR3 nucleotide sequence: TGTGCCTGGAGTACAGGGAGACGGATCACTGAAGCTTTCTTT. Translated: CAWSTGRRITEAFF.

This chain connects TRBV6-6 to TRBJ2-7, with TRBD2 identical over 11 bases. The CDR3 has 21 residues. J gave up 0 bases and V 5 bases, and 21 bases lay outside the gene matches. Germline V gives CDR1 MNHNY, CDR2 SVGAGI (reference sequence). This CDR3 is CASSQGPSGGRIRPSSYEQYF. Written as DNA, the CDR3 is TGTGCCAGCAGTCAGGGCCCTAGCGGGGGGCGCATTCGACCGAGCTCCTACGAGCAGTACTTC.

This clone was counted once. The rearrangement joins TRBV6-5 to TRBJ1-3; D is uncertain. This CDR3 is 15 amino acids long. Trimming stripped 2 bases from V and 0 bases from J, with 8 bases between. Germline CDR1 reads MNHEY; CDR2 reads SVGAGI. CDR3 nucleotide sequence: TGTGCCAGCAGTTACCTTCCTCGCTCTGGAAACACCATATATTTT. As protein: CASSYLPRSGNTIYF.

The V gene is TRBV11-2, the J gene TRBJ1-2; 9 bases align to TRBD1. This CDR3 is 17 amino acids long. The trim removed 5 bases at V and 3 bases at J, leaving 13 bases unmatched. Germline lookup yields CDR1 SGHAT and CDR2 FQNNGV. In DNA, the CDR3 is TGTGCCAGCAGCCCAACCCGAGGACAGGGGTCACACTATGGCTACACCTTC. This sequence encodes CASSPTRGQGSHYGYTF.

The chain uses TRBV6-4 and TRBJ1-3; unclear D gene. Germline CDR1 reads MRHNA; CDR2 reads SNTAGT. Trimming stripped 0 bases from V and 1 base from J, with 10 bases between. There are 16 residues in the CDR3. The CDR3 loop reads CASSDSKRRSGNTIYF. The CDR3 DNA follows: TGTGCCAGCAGTGACTCGAAGAGGAGGTCTGGAAACACCATATATTTT.

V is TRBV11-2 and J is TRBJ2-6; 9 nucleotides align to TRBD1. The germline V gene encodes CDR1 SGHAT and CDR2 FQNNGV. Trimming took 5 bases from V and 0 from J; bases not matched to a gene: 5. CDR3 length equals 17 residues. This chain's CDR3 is CASSTGTGHSGANVLTF. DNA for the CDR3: TGTGCCAGCAGCACCGGGACAGGGCACTCTGGGGCCAACGTCCTGACTTTC.

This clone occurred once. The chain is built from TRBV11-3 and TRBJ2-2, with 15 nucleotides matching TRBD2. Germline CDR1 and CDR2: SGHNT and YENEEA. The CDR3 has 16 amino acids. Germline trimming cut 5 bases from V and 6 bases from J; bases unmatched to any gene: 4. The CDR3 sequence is CASSQGLAGGSGELFF. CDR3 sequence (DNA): TGTGCCAGCAGCCAGGGACTAGCGGGGGGTTCCGGGGAGCTGTTTTTT. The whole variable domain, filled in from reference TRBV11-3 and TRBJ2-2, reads EAGVVQSPRYKIIEKKQPVAFWCNPISGHNTLYWYLQNLGQGPELLIRYENEEAVDDSQLPKDRFSAERLKGVDSTLKIQPAELGDSAVYLCASSQGLAGGSGELFFGEGSRLTVL.

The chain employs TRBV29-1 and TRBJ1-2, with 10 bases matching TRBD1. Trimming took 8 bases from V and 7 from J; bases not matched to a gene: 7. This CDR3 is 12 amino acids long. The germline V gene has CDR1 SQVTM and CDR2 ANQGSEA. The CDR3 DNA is TGCAGCACTTCGGACAGGGGGGGTGGCTACACCTTC. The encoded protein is CSTSDRGGGYTF.